Listed here are 26 T cell receptor beta chains from one sample, sequenced in a study of shared clonotypes between healthy human individuals (dated by TCRdb to the early 2020s). Library preparation used the immunoSEQ multiplex PCR assay. Drawn from immuneACCESS, this table holds only the in-frame rearrangements with V and J called that TCRdb kept. Clones are partly lost; checked studies trace under half to an unresolved V gene and leave the rest unexplained. The sample table shows over a million clones, and roughly 97% are seen once. The biggest ten clones account for roughly 1.2% of the sample. Sequenced input: naive CD4+ T cells sorted from blood. Interpreted using the paper, the cell subset or site label stands for: CD45RA+ positively selected. These receptors were obtained from a man aged 30 to 45 in good health.

This chain connects TRBV9 to TRBJ2-3; D gene ambiguous. The CDR3 consists of 14 residues. Germline assignment: CDR1 SGDLS and CDR2 YYNGEE. With 3 bases removed from V and 1 base from J, the gap between germline ends came to 9 bases. The DNA of the CDR3 is TGTGCCAGCAGCGCCCGTCTGCGCACAGATACGCAGTATTTT. Amino acids: CASSARLRTDTQYF.

The rearrangement uses TRBV7-9 and TRBJ1-2, with a tentative D call TRBD1 (5 bases). V lost 4 bases to trimming and J lost 4 bases, with 16 bases between them. The CDR3 spans 15 residues. The germline V gene has CDR1 SEHNR and CDR2 FQNEAQ (reference sequence). For the CDR3, the DNA is TGTGCCAGCAGCTGGGGAGGGGTCGCTGTCTATGGCTACACCTTC. This encodes CASSWGGVAVYGYTF.

In the case of this clone: Within the sample, other DNA sequences also encode this same CDR3. This chain links TRBV5-4 with TRBJ2-7; 8 bases match TRBD2. The CDR3 spans 15 residues. With V trimmed by 0 bases and J by 4 bases, 6 bases remained unmatched. The germline gives CDR1 SGHNT, CDR2 YYREEE (reference sequence). In nucleotides, the CDR3 is TGTGCCAGCAGCTTGGGCGGGGGGCGCGGGTACGAGCAGTACTTC. Encoded protein: CASSLGGGRGYEQYF.

The chain recombines TRBV21-1 with TRBJ2-5; the table's TRBD2 call for D was not verified on the DNA. TRBV21-1 is labeled a pseudogene. This CDR3 contains 17 residues. CDR3 loop: CASSKARTSGGNETQYF. CDR3 sequence (DNA): TGTGCCAGCAGCAAAGCGCGGACTAGCGGGGGGAATGAGACCCAGTACTTC.

The genes are TRBV20-1 and TRBJ1-2; no clear D. The CDR3 is 10 residues long. Looked up from germline, CDR1 is DFQATT and CDR2 is SNEGSKA (reference sequence). V lost 8 bases and J lost 7, with 11 bases in between. The CDR3 is CSLSRFGYTF. The CDR3 nucleotides read TGCAGTCTAAGTCGTTTTGGCTACACCTTC.

With regard to this clone: The identical CDR3 is also encoded by other nucleotide sequences in the sample. The chain is built from TRBV28 and TRBJ1-2; D gene unclear. The CDR3 has 11 amino acids. Trimming stripped 6 bases from V and 4 bases from J, with 6 bases between. Germline CDR1 reads MDHEN; CDR2 reads SYDVKM. CDR3 DNA: TGTGCCAGCAGCCTCGCCTATGGCTACACCTTC. This codes for CASSLAYGYTF.

The J gene is TRBJ1-3, the V gene TRBV2; D is ambiguous. The CDR3 is 14 residues long. Deletions cut 8 bases from V and 4 bases from J, with 15 bases between. CDR1 is SNHLY, CDR2 FYNNEI, per germline. The CDR3 spells CASSNIGVGNTIYF. As DNA, the CDR3 is TGTGCCAGCTCAAACATTGGGGTCGGAAACACCATATATTTT.

The DNA of the CDR3 is TGTGCCAGCAGCTCGACGGTGGGGCAGTACTTC. Translating it yields CASSSTVGQYF. The genes are TRBV28 and TRBJ2-7, with D uncertain. Germline-derived CDR1 and CDR2 are MDHEN and SYDVKM. The V and J ends lost 6 bases and 9 bases respectively, with 12 bases between them. This CDR3 comprises 11 residues.

This chain uses TRBV15 with TRBJ1-5; D is uncertain. Germline V gene data show CDR1 as LNHNV and CDR2 as YYDKDF (reference sequence). Between the trimmed V and J ends, which lost 5 bases and 7 bases, there was a span of 9 bases. This CDR3 spans 12 amino acids. CDR3 in amino acids: CATSPPWQPQHF. The CDR3 DNA sequence: TGTGCCACCAGCCCCCCTTGGCAGCCCCAGCATTTT.

The V gene is TRBV11-2, the J gene TRBJ2-1, with D perhaps given as TRBD1 or TRBD2 (5 bases each). Germline lookup yields CDR1 SGHAT and CDR2 FQNNGV. V lost 2 bases and J lost 5, with 13 bases in between. The CDR3 runs to 15 residues. The CDR3: CASSLRGPSNNEQFF. CDR3 nucleotides: TGTGCCAGCAGCTTACGGGGACCGTCAAACAATGAGCAGTTCTTC.

The genes are TRBV29-1 and TRBJ1-1, with TRBD1 identical over 9 bases. Losses at the gene ends were 8 bases for V and 4 bases for J; bases not matched to a gene: 14. Germline V gives CDR1 SQVTM, CDR2 ANQGSEA. CDR3 length equals 15 residues. The CDR3 DNA reads as TGCAGCTCGGGACAGGGTCTCGGATCATTCACTGAAGCTTTCTTT. It translates to CSSGQGLGSFTEAFF. The complete variable domain, with remaining parts taken from reference TRBV29-1 and TRBJ1-1, reads SAVISQKPSRDICQRGTSLTIQCQVDSQVTMMFWYRQQPGQSLTLIATANQGSEATYESGFVIDKFPISRPNLTFSTLTVSNMSPEDSSIYLCSSGQGLGSFTEAFFGQGTRLTVV.

The chain recombines TRBV7-9 with TRBJ1-2; weak D call: TRBD1 (5 bases). CDR1 is SEHNR, CDR2 FQNEAQ, per germline (reference sequence). CDR3 length: 16 amino acids. V gave up 4 bases and J gave up 2 bases, with 17 bases separating them. CDR3 DNA: TGTGCCAGCAGCTCCCCCCCGGGGGGGTACAACTATGGCTACACCTTC. This sequence encodes CASSSPPGGYNYGYTF.

The rearrangement links TRBV27 to TRBJ2-5; a possible D gene is TRBD2 (7 bases). The germline V and J ends were trimmed by 5 bases and 5 bases, with 15 bases remaining between them. The CDR3 covers 14 residues. CDR1 and CDR2 from the germline V gene are MNHEY and SMNVEV (reference sequence). CDR3 sequence: CASSPQGRGETQYF. The CDR3 DNA reads as TGTGCCAGCAGTCCCCAGGGGCGGGGGGAGACCCAGTACTTC.

This clone was counted ten times or more. The chain joins TRBV2 to TRBJ2-7; TRBD1 might be the D (6 bases). CDR1 SNHLY and CDR2 FYNNEI come from the germline V gene. CDR3 length: 15 residues. Deletions cut 2 bases from V and 1 base from J, with 12 bases between. Here the CDR3 reads CASSEQGMNSYEQYF. The CDR3 DNA reads as TGTGCCAGCAGTGAACAGGGGATGAATTCCTACGAGCAGTACTTC. The complete variable domain, with remaining parts taken from reference TRBV2 and TRBJ2-7, reads EPEVTQTPSHQVTQMGQEVILRCVPISNHLYFYWYRQILGQKVEFLVSFYNNEISEKSEIFDDQFSVERPDGSNFTLKIRSTKLEDSAMYFCASSEQGMNSYEQYFGPGTRLTVT.

The J gene is TRBJ1-2, the V gene TRBV19; 7 positions match TRBD1. The CDR3 is made up of 16 amino acids. From germline, CDR1 is LNHDA and CDR2 SQIVND (reference sequence). Losses at the gene ends were 5 bases for V and 4 bases for J; bases not matched to a gene: 13. The CDR3 spells CASSYFRDREIYGYTF. CDR3 bases: TGTGCCAGTAGTTATTTCCGGGACAGAGAGATCTATGGCTACACCTTC.

The chain carries TRBV4-2 and TRBJ2-7; 12 bases line up with TRBD2. CDR1 and CDR2 from the germline V gene are LGHNA and YNFKEQ. This CDR3 has 17 residues. With V trimmed by 1 base and J by 2 bases, 6 bases remained unmatched. CDR3 bases: TGTGCCAGCAGCCAAGGGGTGGCTAGCGGGAGGGCCTACGAGCAGTACTTC. This codes for CASSQGVASGRAYEQYF.

This sequence joins TRBV2 and TRBJ2-5; 9 bases fit TRBD2. The CDR3 is 14 residues long. V lost 4 bases and J lost 1; bases outside the gene matches: 1. In germline, CDR1 is SNHLY, CDR2 FYNNEI. DNA for the CDR3: TGTGCCAGCAGTGGACTAGCGGCCCAAGAGACCCAGTACTTC. It translates to CASSGLAAQETQYF.

This clone was seen a single time. This chain uses TRBV14 with TRBJ2-3; D not certain. The V gene lost 4 bases and the J gene lost 9 bases, with 20 bases spanning the gap. This CDR3 comprises 15 residues. The germline CDR1 and CDR2 sequences are SGHDN and FVKESK. The CDR3, as DNA: TGTGCCAGCAGCCTTAACCCGTCCAGTGGCAAGACGCAGTATTTT. Amino acids: CASSLNPSSGKTQYF.

This clone was detected only once. The chain is built from TRBV5-1 and TRBJ2-7; no definite D call. The length of the CDR3 is 13 residues. V lost 1 base and J 4 bases, leaving 9 bases between the germline ends. The germline gives CDR1 SGHRS, CDR2 YFSETQ. This CDR3 is CASSLPYVYEQYF. The DNA of the CDR3 is TGCGCCAGCAGCTTGCCCTACGTGTACGAGCAGTACTTC.

As for this clone: The identical CDR3 is also encoded by other nucleotide sequences in the sample. The DNA of the CDR3 is TGTGCCTGGAGGGTCTCGAGGGGTGGCTACACCTTC. Translated, it gives CAWRVSRGGYTF. This rearrangement joins TRBV30 to TRBJ1-2; D possibly corresponds to TRBD1 (5 bases). V lost 3 bases, J lost 7 bases, and 12 bases lay in between. The CDR3 loop spans 12 amino acids. Germline V lookup: CDR1 GTSNPN, CDR2 SVGIG (reference sequence).

J is TRBJ2-1 and V is TRBV5-1; the D gene is possibly TRBD2 (5 bases). Trimming stripped 0 bases from V and 5 bases from J, with 9 bases between. The CDR3 has 14 residues. The germline V gene has CDR1 SGHRS and CDR2 YFSETQ. This chain's CDR3 is CASSLGELDNEQFF. In DNA, the CDR3 is TGCGCCAGCAGCTTGGGGGAACTAGACAATGAGCAGTTCTTC.

The chain joins TRBV5-1 to TRBJ2-3; D is unresolved. Germline lookup yields CDR1 SGHRS and CDR2 YFSETQ. The CDR3 runs to 14 residues. The ends were cut back, 0 bases at V and 4 bases at J, with 9 bases in the middle. The CDR3: CASSLDWPPDTQYF. The CDR3 DNA reads as TGCGCCAGCAGCTTGGACTGGCCCCCAGATACGCAGTATTTT. The full variable domain, with the rest looked up from reference TRBV5-1 and TRBJ2-3, is KAGVTQTPRYLIKTRGQQVTLSCSPISGHRSVSWYQQTPGQGLQFLFEYFSETQRNKGNFPGRFSGRQFSNSRSEMNVSTLELGDSALYLCASSLDWPPDTQYFGPGTRLTVL.

This chain uses TRBV19 with TRBJ2-7, with D possibly TRBD2 on 6 matching bases. Germline values: CDR1 LNHDA, CDR2 SQIVND (reference sequence). The CDR3 totals 14 residues. V was pared by 4 bases and J by 7 bases, with 17 bases between. The CDR3 protein is CASSRTAGSREQYF. CDR3 DNA: TGTGCCAGTAGTAGAACGGCGGGATCGAGGGAGCAGTACTTC.

Of note for this clone: Other DNA sequences in the sample encode the same CDR3. The chain joins TRBV18 to TRBJ1-2, with 7 bases that match TRBD1. The germline V gene encodes CDR1 KGHSH and CDR2 LQKENI. The J segment lost 0 bases and the V segment lost 6 bases, leaving 4 bases of the junction unmatched. The CDR3 runs 14 residues. CDR3 coding DNA: TGTGCCAGCTCCCCCAGGGGGACTAACTATGGCTACACCTTC. It specifies CASSPRGTNYGYTF.

The chain uses TRBV6-4 and TRBJ1-3; D uncertain. Trimming shortened V by 4 bases and J by 3 bases, and 13 bases separated the two germline ends. CDR3 length equals 15 residues. Germline-derived CDR1 and CDR2 are MRHNA and SNTAGT. In DNA, the CDR3 is TGTGCCAGCAGTGGCTCAGGCCTGGGTGGAAACACCATATATTTT. Protein product: CASSGSGLGGNTIYF.

The rearrangement uses TRBV14 and TRBJ2-7; D ambiguous. Germline lookup yields CDR1 SGHDN and CDR2 FVKESK. CDR3 size: 17 residues. The germline V and J ends were trimmed by 1 base and 0 bases, with 16 bases remaining between them. This CDR3 reads CASSQVALTLNSYEQYF. CDR3 DNA: TGTGCCAGCAGCCAAGTCGCGTTGACGCTAAACTCCTACGAGCAGTACTTC.